One sample yielded the 13 T cell receptor beta chains listed below, sequenced in a study of T cells in Graves' hyperthyroidism and ophthalmopathy. What was amplified from RNA transcripts were TCR beta CDR3 regions. HTBI primers were used for first-round RT-PCR of the TCR CDR3. TCRdb reprocessed the multiplex PCR reads with MiXCR, giving one entry per CDR3 protein. Here the sample spans nearly 250,000 distinct CDR3 sequences, about 24% being singletons. Specimen: blood. The receptors originated from a woman in her thirties or forties with Graves' ophthalmopathy.

This clonotype was detected ten times or more. The chain recombines TRBV15 with TRBJ1-2; D is possibly TRBD1 (5 bases). The CDR3 sequence is 14 residues long. The V end lost 1 base, the J end lost 2 bases, and 8 bases lay between the germline ends. Germline V lookup: CDR1 LNHNV, CDR2 YYDKDF (reference sequence). The CDR3 DNA reads TGTGCCACCAGCAGAGTCGGGGGAAACTATGGCTACACCTTC. Amino acids: CATSRVGGNYGYTF.

The gene calls are TRBV5-4 and TRBJ2-4, with TRBD2 matching 10 bases. Germline CDR1 reads SGHNT; CDR2 reads YYREEE (reference sequence). The CDR3 runs to 16 residues. V shed 4 bases, J shed 2 bases, and the junction held 6 bases outside the gene matches. Here the CDR3 DNA reads TGTGCCAGCAGCCAAGCGGGGGGGCTCTCCAAAAACATTCAGTACTTC. Translated, it gives CASSQAGGLSKNIQYF.

This clonotype was seen only a few times. This sequence joins TRBV6-1 and TRBJ2-5, with D uncertain. The CDR3 is made up of 13 amino acids. Germline CDR1 is MNHNS and CDR2 is SASEGT. V was trimmed by 5 bases and J by 7 bases, leaving 14 bases between them. CDR3: CASSNGPGGTQYF. CDR3 coding DNA: TGTGCCAGCAGTAATGGACCTGGTGGGACCCAGTACTTC.

This clonotype was observed at least ten times. The chain recombines TRBV6-4 with TRBJ2-7; D gene uncertain. The CDR3 covers 9 residues. CDR1 is MRHNA and CDR2 is SNTAGT in the germline V gene. V was clipped by 10 bases and J by 3 bases, with 4 bases between them. CDR3 loop: CAILYEQYF. The CDR3 DNA reads as TGTGCCATCCTCTACGAGCAGTACTTC.

As regards this clonotype: The germline gene is not matched at one end of the junction; a read error may be the cause. This rearrangement joins TRBV12-3 or TRBV12-4 to TRBJ1-2; weak D call: TRBD1 (5 bases). CDR3 length: 14 residues. CDR3 coding DNA: TGTGCCAGCTGGGGGGTAGGGCCTAACTATGGCTACATCTTC. Protein: CASWGVGPNYGYIF.

This clonotype was seen at least ten times. This chain joins TRBV6-1 and TRBJ1-1; no firm D call. Germline CDR1 MNHNS, CDR2 SASEGT. V lost 4 bases and J lost 0, with 6 bases in between. The CDR3 consists of 13 residues. For the CDR3, the DNA is TGTGCCAGCAGTGGACACTTGAACACTGAAGCTTTCTTT. It encodes CASSGHLNTEAFF.

This clonotype was counted ten times or more. The chain combines TRBV12-3 or TRBV12-4 with TRBJ2-2; maybe TRBD1 (6 bases). V was pared by 10 bases and J by 1 base, with 13 bases between. The CDR3 covers 14 residues. The CDR3 is CATRQGMNTGELFF. The DNA for the CDR3 is TGTGCCACCAGGCAGGGGATGAACACCGGGGAGCTGTTTTTT.

This clonotype has a count of ten or more. The chain is built from TRBV7-6 and TRBJ2-7, with 8 positions matching TRBD1. The CDR3 has 14 amino acids. Germline CDR1 reads SGHVS; CDR2 reads FNYEAQ. Unmatched junction bases numbered 0, after V lost 0 bases and J lost 2 bases. In DNA form, the CDR3 reads TGTGCCAGCAGCTTAGCGACAGGGGCCTACGAGCAGTACTTC. The encoded protein is CASSLATGAYEQYF.

The V call is TRBV6-2 or TRBV6-3, the J call TRBJ1-5; D gene uncertain. V was clipped by 3 bases and J by 3 bases, with 12 bases between them. Germline V lookup: CDR1 MNHEY, CDR2 SVGEGT. The CDR3 is 15 amino acids. The CDR3 reads CASSYLGNVNQPQHF. The DNA for the CDR3 is TGTGCCAGCAGTTATTTGGGAAACGTCAATCAGCCCCAGCATTTT.

This clonotype was seen at least ten times. The V gene is TRBV5-1, the J gene TRBJ2-7; 8 nucleotides match TRBD2. The CDR3 is made up of 15 amino acids. Germline assignment: CDR1 SGHRS and CDR2 YFSETQ. V was clipped by 0 bases and J by 2 bases; unmatched bases: 4. CDR3 region: CASSLELAGTYEQYF. CDR3 DNA: TGCGCCAGCAGCTTGGAGTTAGCGGGGACCTACGAGCAGTACTTC.

The gene calls are TRBV15 and TRBJ2-7, with 9 bases aligning to TRBD2. Germline lookup yields CDR1 LNHNV and CDR2 YYDKDF (reference sequence). The junction had 4 bases not matched to a gene; V was cut back by 3 bases and J by 7 bases. The CDR3 is made up of 13 amino acids. CDR3 sequence reads: CATSSLAGWEQYF. CDR3 nucleotides: TGTGCCACCAGCAGCCTAGCGGGGTGGGAGCAGTACTTC.

The table lists this clonotype with many counts. The rearrangement links TRBV4-2 to TRBJ2-5; 11 bases match TRBD2. The CDR3 is made up of 20 amino acids. Looked up from germline, CDR1 is LGHNA and CDR2 is YNFKEQ. V gave up 1 base and J gave up 3 bases; unmatched junction bases: 16. CDR3 sequence: CASSQVRGTSGSKGEETQYF. In DNA, the CDR3 is TGTGCCAGCAGCCAAGTTAGGGGAACTAGCGGGAGTAAGGGGGAAGAGACCCAGTACTTC.

The rearrangement links TRBV6-2 or TRBV6-3 to TRBJ1-5; D is unresolved. CDR1 is MNHEY and CDR2 is SVGEGT in the germline V gene. The CDR3 length is 15 residues. The V end was cut by 0 bases, the J end by 5 bases, with 11 bases between. The CDR3 reads CASSYSLNGDQPQHF. The DNA of the CDR3 is TGTGCCAGCAGTTACTCTCTCAACGGCGATCAGCCCCAGCATTTT.